The clone carrying this TCR beta chain was observed a few times. Its antigen is undetermined. V lost 5 bases and J lost 6; bases outside the gene matches: 13. The CDR3 covers 16 residues. Germline V gene lookup returns CDR1 SEHNR and CDR2 FQNEAQ (reference sequence). The sample belongs to a study of naive and memory T cell subsets. Study findings and constraints: Diversity fell and Gini index rose from naive through CM, EM, EMRA. Activation and differentiation may alter RNA-based TCR counts. Each distinct alpha or beta sequence counts as one clonotype.

Both TRBC1 and TRBC2 were covered by a beta constant-region primer of two equimolar oligonucleotides. Four rounds of PCR amplified the ligated cDNA using nested alpha and beta constant-region primers plus SP2. TCRdb ran MiXCR on the UMI-ligation and nested PCR reads and lists one entry per CDR3 protein. The profile shows under 35,000 distinct CDR3 sequences, about a fifth of them singletons. Sequencing input: effector memory CD4+ T cells from blood. Subset defined: effector memory, CD45RA- CD27-. The sequence derives from a human donor in good health. The chain employs TRBV7-9 and TRBJ1-5, with 7 bases identical to TRBD1. The CDR3 DNA reads as TGTGCCAGCAGCCAGGGGGGGGGCGAGCTTCGTCAGCCCCAGCATTTT. Its protein product is CASSQGGGELRQPQHF.